This TCR beta chain was sequenced for a study of cytomegalovirus exposure and HLA in healthy donors. The CDR3 is made up of 15 amino acids. Germline CDR1 is MNHEY and CDR2 is SMNVEV (reference sequence). V lost 7 bases, J lost 0 bases, and 15 bases lay in between. The PCR contained 60 Vbeta and 13 Jbeta primers. Using immunoSEQ multiplex PCR, the repertoire was profiled, and TCRdb retains in-frame clones only, with some absent. The sample has some 130,000 clones; approximately 80% are singletons. To note about this clone: Its antigen is as yet unknown.

The study, taken as a whole, reports: DRB1 had the most TCR associations and HLA-C the fewest, a later analysis found, with rates varying by HLA locus. It was reported that TCR beta sequences correctly inferred the HLA-A and HLA-B alleles for most subjects. In a later analysis, an Asian-associated ancestry cluster reportedly showed fewer N-insertions than the 666-donor mean.

V usage is TRBV27 and J usage is TRBJ1-1, with TRBD1 as a possible D gene (5 bases). The receptor's source is a woman in her forties in good health and CMV-seropositive. Sequencing was done on a sample of PBMCs. The CDR3: CASTSTANLNTEAFF. CDR3 nucleotides: TGTGCCAGCACCTCGACAGCCAACTTGAACACTGAAGCTTTCTTT.